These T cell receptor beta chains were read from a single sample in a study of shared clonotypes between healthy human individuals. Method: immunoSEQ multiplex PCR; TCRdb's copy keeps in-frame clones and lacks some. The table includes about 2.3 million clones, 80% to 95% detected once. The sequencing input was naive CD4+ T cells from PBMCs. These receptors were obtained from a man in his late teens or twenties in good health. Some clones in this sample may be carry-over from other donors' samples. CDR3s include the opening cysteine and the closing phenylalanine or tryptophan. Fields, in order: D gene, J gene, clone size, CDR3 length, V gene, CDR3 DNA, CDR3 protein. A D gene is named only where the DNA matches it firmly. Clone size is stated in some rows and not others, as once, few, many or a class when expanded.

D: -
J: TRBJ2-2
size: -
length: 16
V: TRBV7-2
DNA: TGTGCCAGCAGCTTAGCCGGCGGCTCGAACACCGGGGAGCTGTTTTTT
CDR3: CASSLAGGSNTGELFF

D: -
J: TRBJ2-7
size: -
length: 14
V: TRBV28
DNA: TGTGCCAGCCCCCCCGGCAGGGTGGCCTACGAGCAGTACTTC
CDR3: CASPPGRVAYEQYF

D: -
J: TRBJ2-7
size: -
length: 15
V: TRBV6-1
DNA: TGTGCCAGCAGTGAAGCTTTCTACATAGGGCAGGAGCAGTACTTC
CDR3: CASSEAFYIGQEQYF

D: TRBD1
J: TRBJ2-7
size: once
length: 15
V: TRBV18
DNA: TGTGCCAGCTCACCAGAGGCAGGGGGCTCCTACGAGCAGTACTTC
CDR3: CASSPEAGGSYEQYF

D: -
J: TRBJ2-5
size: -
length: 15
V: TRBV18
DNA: TGTGCCAGCTCACCAGGGGCAGGTCGCGCGGAGACCCAGTACTTC
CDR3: CASSPGAGRAETQYF

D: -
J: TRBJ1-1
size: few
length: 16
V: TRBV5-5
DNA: TGTGCCAGCAGCTTGACCGGGACACCTATGAACACTGAAGCTTTCTTT
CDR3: CASSLTGTPMNTEAFF

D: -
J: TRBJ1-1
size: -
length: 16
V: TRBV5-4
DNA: TGTGCCAGCAGCGAACTGGGACCTCTTATGAACACTGAAGCTTTCTTT
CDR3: CASSELGPLMNTEAFF

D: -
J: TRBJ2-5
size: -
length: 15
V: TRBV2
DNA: TGTGCCAGCAGTTTTTCTTCAGGGAGCCAAGAGACCCAGTACTTC
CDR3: CASSFSSGSQETQYF

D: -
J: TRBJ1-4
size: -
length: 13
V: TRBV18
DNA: TGTGCCAGCTCACCTTACAGGGCGGAAAAACTGTTTTTT
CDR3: CASSPYRAEKLFF

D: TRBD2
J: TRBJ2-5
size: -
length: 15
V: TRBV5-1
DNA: TGCGCCAGCAGCTCGGGACTAGCGGGAGGTGAGACCCAGTACTTC
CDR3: CASSSGLAGGETQYF

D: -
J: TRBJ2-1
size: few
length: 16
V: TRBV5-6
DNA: TGTGCCAGCAGCTTTATGGGACACGGCTCCTACAATGAGCAGTTCTTC
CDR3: CASSFMGHGSYNEQFF

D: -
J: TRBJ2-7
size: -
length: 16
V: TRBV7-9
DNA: TGTGCCAGCAGCTCTACAGGGGTGGGGGGATACTACGAGCAGTACTTC
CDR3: CASSSTGVGGYYEQYF

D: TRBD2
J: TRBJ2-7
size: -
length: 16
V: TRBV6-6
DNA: TGTGCCAGCAGTTATCCTCCCGGGAGGGGGGGCAACGAGCAGTACTTC
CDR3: CASSYPPGRGGNEQYF

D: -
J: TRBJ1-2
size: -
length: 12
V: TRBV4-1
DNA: TGCGCCAGCAGCCAACCCCAAGGTGGCTACACCTTC
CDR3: CASSQPQGGYTF

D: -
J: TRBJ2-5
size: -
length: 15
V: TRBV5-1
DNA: TGCGCCAGCACACCTCCAGGGACTGTAAAAGAGACCCAGTACTTC
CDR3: CASTPPGTVKETQYF

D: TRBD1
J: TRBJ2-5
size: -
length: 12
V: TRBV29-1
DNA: TGCAGCGTGTCCGGGACAGACAAGACCCAGTACTTC
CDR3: CSVSGTDKTQYF

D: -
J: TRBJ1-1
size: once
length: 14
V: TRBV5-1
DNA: TGCGCCAGCAGCCCCCAGGGCGGGGGCACTGAAGCTTTCTTT
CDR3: CASSPQGGGTEAFF

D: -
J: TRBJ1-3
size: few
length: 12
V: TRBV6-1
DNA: TGTGCCAGCAGTCCTCCTACAGTCCACAGGGATTTT
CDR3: CASSPPTVHRDF

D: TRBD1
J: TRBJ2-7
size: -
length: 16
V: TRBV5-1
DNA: TGCGCCAGCAGCCCCGGGACAGGGGGCGGCTACTACGAGCAGTACTTC
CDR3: CASSPGTGGGYYEQYF

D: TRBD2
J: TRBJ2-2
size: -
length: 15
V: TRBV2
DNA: TGTGCCAGCAAACCGGGACTAGTAAACACCGGGGAGCTGTTTTTT
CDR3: CASKPGLVNTGELFF

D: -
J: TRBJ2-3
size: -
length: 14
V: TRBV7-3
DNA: TGTGCCAGCAGCTTAATTAACAGCCCAGATACGCAGTATTTT
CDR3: CASSLINSPDTQYF

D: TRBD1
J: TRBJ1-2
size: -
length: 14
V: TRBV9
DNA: TGTGCCAGCAGCCTATCTACAGGGGATCGAGGCTACACCTTC
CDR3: CASSLSTGDRGYTF

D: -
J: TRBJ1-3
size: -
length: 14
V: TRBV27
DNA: TGTGCCAGCTCCAGAAAAATCTCTGGAAACACCATATATTTT
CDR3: CASSRKISGNTIYF